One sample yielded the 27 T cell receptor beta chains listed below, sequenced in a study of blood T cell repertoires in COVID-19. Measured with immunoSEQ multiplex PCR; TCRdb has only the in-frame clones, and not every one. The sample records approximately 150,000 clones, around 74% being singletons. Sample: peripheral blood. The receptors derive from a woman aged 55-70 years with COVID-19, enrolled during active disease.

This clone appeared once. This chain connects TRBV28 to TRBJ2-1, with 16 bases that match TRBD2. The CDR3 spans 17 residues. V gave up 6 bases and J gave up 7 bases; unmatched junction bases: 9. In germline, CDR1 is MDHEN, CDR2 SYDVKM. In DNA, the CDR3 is TGTGCCAGCAGCCTAGGCGGGACTAGCGGGAGGGGGAATGAGCAGTTCTTC. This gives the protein CASSLGGTSGRGNEQFF. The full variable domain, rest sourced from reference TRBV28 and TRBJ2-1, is DVKVTQSSRYLVKRTGEKVFLECVQDMDHENMFWYRQDPGLGLRLIYFSYDVKMKEKGDIPEGYSVSREKKERFSLILESASTNQTSMYLCASSLGGTSGRGNEQFFGPGTRLTVL.

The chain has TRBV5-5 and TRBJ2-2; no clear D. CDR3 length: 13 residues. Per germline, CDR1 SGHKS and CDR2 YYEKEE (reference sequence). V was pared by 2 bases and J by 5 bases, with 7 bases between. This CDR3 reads CASSFVLTGELFF. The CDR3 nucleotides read TGTGCCAGCAGCTTCGTATTAACCGGGGAGCTGTTTTTT.

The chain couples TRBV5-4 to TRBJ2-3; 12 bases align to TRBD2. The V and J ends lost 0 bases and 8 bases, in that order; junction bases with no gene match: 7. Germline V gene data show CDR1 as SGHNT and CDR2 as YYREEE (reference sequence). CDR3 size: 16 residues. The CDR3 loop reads CASSLGSSGRVGTQYF. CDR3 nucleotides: TGTGCCAGCAGCTTGGGTTCTAGCGGGAGGGTTGGTACGCAGTATTTT.

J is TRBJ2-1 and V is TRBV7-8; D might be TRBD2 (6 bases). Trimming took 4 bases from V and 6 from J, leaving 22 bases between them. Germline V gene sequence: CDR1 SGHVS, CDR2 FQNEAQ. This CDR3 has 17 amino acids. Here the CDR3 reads CASSSGGARSARNEQFF. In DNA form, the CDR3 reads TGTGCCAGCAGCTCCGGAGGGGCTAGAAGTGCTCGCAATGAGCAGTTCTTC.

The CDR3 protein is CASSFLLAGRGPQETQYF. The CDR3 DNA is TGTGCCAGCAGTTTTTTACTAGCGGGGAGGGGCCCCCAAGAGACCCAGTACTTC. The chain combines TRBV28 with TRBJ2-5; 10 bases map to TRBD2. The CDR3 covers 18 residues. Germline V gene lookup returns CDR1 MDHEN and CDR2 SYDVKM. The V segment lost 3 bases and the J segment 1 base; nucleotides outside the gene matches: 11.

CDR3 DNA sequence: TGCAGCGTTGGCCGGGAGGGAGATACGCAGTATTTT. Protein product: CSVGREGDTQYF. This rearrangement joins TRBV29-1 to TRBJ2-3; 8 bases map to TRBD2. This CDR3 spans 12 amino acids. V was pared by 4 bases and J by 5 bases, with 2 bases of the junction left unmatched. Germline CDR1 reads SQVTM; CDR2 reads ANQGSEA.

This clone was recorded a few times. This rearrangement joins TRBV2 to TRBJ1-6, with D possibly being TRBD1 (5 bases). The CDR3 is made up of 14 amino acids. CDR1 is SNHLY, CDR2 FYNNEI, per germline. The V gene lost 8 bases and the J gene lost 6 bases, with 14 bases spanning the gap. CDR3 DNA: TGTGCCAGCTCAACCGACAGTAGTAATTCACCCCTCCACTTT. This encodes CASSTDSSNSPLHF.

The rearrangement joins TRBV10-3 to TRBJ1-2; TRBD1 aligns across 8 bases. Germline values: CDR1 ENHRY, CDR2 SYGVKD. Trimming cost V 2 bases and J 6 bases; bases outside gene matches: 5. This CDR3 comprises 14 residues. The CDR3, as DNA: TGTGCCATCAGTGAGGAGTCAGGGGGCGATGGCTACACCTTC. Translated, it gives CAISEESGGDGYTF.

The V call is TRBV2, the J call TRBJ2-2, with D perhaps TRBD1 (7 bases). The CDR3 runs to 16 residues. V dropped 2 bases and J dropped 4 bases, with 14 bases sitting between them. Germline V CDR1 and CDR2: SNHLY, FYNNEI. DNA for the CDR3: TGTGCCAGCAGTGAATCGGCAGGGGGGCCCACCGGGGAGCTGTTTTTT. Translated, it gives CASSESAGGPTGELFF. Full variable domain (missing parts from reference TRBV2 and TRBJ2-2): EPEVTQTPSHQVTQMGQEVILRCVPISNHLYFYWYRQILGQKVEFLVSFYNNEISEKSEIFDDQFSVERPDGSNFTLKIRSTKLEDSAMYFCASSESAGGPTGELFFGEGSRLTVL.

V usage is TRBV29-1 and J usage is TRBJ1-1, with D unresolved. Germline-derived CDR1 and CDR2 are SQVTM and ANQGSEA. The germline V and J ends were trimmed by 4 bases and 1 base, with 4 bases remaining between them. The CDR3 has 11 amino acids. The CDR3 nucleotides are TGCAGCGTTGCTCCGAACACTGAAGCTTTCTTT. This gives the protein CSVAPNTEAFF. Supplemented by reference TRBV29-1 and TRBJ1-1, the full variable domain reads SAVISQKPSRDICQRGTSLTIQCQVDSQVTMMFWYRQQPGQSLTLIATANQGSEATYESGFVIDKFPISRPNLTFSTLTVSNMSPEDSSIYLCSVAPNTEAFFGQGTRLTVV.

The CDR3 protein is CASSPTETGWNTEAFF. The CDR3 region has the DNA TGTGCCAGCTCACCAACCGAAACAGGGTGGAACACTGAAGCTTTCTTT. This chain joins TRBV18 and TRBJ1-1, with TRBD1 as a possible D gene (6 bases). Germline CDR1 and CDR2: KGHSH and LQKENI. The CDR3 is made up of 16 amino acids. V was pared by 2 bases and J by 1 base, with 14 bases between.

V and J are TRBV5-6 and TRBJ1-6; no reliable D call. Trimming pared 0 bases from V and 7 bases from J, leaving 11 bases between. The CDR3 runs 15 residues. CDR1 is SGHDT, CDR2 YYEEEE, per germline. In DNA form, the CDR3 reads TGTGCCAGCAGCTTGGTACGGGTGTCGAATTCACCCCTCCACTTT. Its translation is CASSLVRVSNSPLHF.

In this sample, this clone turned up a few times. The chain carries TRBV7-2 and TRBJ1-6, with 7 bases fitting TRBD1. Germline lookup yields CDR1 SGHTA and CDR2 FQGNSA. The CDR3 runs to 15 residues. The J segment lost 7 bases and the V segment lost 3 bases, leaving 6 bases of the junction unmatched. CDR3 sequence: CASSFDRVGNSPLHF. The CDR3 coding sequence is TGTGCCAGCAGCTTTGACAGGGTCGGGAATTCACCCCTCCACTTT.

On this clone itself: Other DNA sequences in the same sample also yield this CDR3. For the CDR3, the DNA is TGTGCCAGCAGTGGGACAGGGGGCGGGTATGGCTACACCTTC. Its protein is CASSGTGGGYGYTF. The chain joins TRBV2 to TRBJ1-2, with 11 bases matching TRBD1. The CDR3 runs to 14 residues. CDR1 is SNHLY, CDR2 FYNNEI, per germline. Losses at the gene ends were 4 bases for V and 5 bases for J; bases not matched to a gene: 3.

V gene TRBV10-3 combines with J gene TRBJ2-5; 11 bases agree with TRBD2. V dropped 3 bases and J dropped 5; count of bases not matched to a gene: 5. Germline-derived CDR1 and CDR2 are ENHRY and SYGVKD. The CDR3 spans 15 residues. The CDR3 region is CAISDSGGAVETQYF. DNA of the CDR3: TGTGCCATCAGTGATAGCGGGGGGGCCGTGGAGACCCAGTACTTC.

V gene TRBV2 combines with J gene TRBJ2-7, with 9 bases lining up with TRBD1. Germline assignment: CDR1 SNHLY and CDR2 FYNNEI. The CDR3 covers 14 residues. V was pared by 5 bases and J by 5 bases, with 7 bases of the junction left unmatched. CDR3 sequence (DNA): TGTGCCAGCAGTTTGGGGACAGGGAGGGACGAGCAGTACGTC. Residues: CASSLGTGRDEQYV.

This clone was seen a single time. CDR3 nucleotides: TGTGCCAGCAGTTACGGTCCGGGACTCTCCTACAATGAGCAGTTCTTC. Translation gives CASSYGPGLSYNEQFF. V is TRBV6-2 or TRBV6-3 and J is TRBJ2-1, with D perhaps matching TRBD2 (6 bases). The length of the CDR3 is 16 residues. Germline CDR1 reads MNHEY; CDR2 reads SVGEGT. The V end was cut by 2 bases, the J end by 0 bases, with 11 bases between.

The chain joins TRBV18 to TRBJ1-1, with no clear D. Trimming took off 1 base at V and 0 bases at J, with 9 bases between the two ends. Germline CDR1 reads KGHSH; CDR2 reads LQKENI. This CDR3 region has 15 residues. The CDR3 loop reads CASSPRRVLNTEAFF. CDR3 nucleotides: TGTGCCAGCTCACCACGTCGAGTTTTGAACACTGAAGCTTTCTTT.

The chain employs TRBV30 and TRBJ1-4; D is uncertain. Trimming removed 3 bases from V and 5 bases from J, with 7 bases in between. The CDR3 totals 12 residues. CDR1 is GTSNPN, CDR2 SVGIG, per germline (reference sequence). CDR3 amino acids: CAWRGRNEKLFF. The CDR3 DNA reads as TGTGCCTGGAGGGGGAGAAATGAAAAACTGTTTTTT.

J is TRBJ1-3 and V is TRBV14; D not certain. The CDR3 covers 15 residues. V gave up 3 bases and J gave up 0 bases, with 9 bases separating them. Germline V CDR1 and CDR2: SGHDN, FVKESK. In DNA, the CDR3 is TGTGCCAGCAGCCACGTTCCCAGCTCTGGAAACACCATATATTTT. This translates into CASSHVPSSGNTIYF.

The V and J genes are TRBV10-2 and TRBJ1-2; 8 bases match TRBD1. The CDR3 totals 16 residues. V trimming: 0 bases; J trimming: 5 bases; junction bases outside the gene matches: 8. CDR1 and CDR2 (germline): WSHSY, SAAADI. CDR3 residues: CASSESRQGSGYGYTF. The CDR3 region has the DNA TGCGCCAGCAGTGAGTCGAGACAGGGGTCTGGGTATGGCTACACCTTC.

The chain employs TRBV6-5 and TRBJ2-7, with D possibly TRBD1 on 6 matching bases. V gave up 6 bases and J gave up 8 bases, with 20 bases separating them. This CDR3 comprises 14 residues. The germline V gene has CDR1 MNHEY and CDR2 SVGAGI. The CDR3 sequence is CASRAGVGYRKQYV. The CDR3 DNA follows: TGTGCCAGCAGGGCAGGGGTGGGGTATAGAAAGCAGTACGTC.

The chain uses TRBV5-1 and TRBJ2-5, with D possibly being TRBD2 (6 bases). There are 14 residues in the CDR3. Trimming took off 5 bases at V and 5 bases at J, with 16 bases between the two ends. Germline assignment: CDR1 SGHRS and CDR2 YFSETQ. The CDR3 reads CASRSSWGEETQYF. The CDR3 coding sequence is TGCGCCAGCAGATCGAGTTGGGGGGAGGAGACCCAGTACTTC.

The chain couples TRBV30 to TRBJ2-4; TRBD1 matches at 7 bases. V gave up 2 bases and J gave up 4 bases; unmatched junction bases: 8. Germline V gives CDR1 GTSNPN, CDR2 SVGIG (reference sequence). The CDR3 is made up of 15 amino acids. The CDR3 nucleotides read TGTGCCTGGAGTCAGGGACAGTTCGGGAAAAACATTCAGTACTTC. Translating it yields CAWSQGQFGKNIQYF.

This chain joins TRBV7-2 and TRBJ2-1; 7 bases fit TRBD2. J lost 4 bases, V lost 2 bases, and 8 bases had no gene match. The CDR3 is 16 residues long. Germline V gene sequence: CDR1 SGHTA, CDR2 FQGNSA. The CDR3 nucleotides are TGTGCCAGCAGCTTAACCGTGGCTAGCGGATACAATGAGCAGTTCTTC. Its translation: CASSLTVASGYNEQFF.

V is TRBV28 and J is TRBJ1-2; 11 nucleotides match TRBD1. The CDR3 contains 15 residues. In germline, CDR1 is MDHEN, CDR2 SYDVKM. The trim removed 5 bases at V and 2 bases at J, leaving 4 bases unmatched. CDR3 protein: CASSRTGGPNYGYTF. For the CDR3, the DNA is TGTGCCAGCAGTCGGACAGGGGGCCCGAACTATGGCTACACCTTC.

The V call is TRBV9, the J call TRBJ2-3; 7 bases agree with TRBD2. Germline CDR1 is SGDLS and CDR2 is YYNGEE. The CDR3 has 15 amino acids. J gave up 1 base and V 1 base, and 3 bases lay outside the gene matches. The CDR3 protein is CASSVRAGGTDTQYF. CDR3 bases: TGTGCCAGCAGCGTACGGGCGGGAGGCACAGATACGCAGTATTTT.